The sequence of this T cell receptor (beta chain) was determined in a study of blood T cell repertoires in COVID-19 (dated by TCRdb to 2020 to 2021). About the study as a whole: The collaborator samples originated in the United States, Italy and Spain and spanned the acute and convalescent phases of COVID-19. The repertoires were made available in a free public database intended to serve as a resource for research on the immune response to SARS-CoV-2. The samples were drawn from two sources: the first 160 participants of the ongoing ImmuneRACE study, and some 1,300 subjects contributed by 6 global collaborators. The sample metadata nearly always contained a de-identified subject ID, COVID-19 status, age in years and sex. Subjects who had been exposed to COVID-19, were actively infected with it, or had recovered from it provided the deeply sampled blood TCRbeta repertoires that made up the dataset. HLA class I and class II types, where available, came from metadata supplied by the sample provider rather than from assay-based typing. The prospective study material was composed of cDNA or gDNA derived from T cells, B-cell-depleted T cells, or PBMCs. Broad study findings and their caveats: How much clinical and demographic metadata was included differed by source and by participant, and the metadata was provided uncurated.

About this clone itself: Its antigen remains undetermined. Base qualities were left out, and no much larger clone turns up one base away.

TCRbeta CDR3 regions were amplified from genomic DNA using the immunoSEQ Assay, a bias-controlled multiplex PCR. The original pipeline was this. The number of nucleated cells in each sample was estimated by amplification of reference gene primers within the assay. To quantify the absolute abundance of each unique TCRbeta CDR3 rearrangement, sequence reads were collapsed and filtered. For each sample, productive Simpson clonality was calculated as the square root of Simpson's diversity index over productive rearrangements. The clones in this table, taken by TCRdb from immuneACCESS, are in-frame only. Not every clone is retained; where verified, under half of the shortfall comes from an unresolved V gene, and the cause of the rest is unknown. V, J and clone size are those of that table, while D and trimming were read from the DNA. Present in this sample are tens of thousands of clones, 75% to 90% of which were seen just once. The top ten clones comprise less than 20% of the sample.

Taken from the germline V gene, the CDR1 and CDR2 loops are MNHNS and SASEGT. Spanning cysteine to phenylalanine, the CDR3 consists of 15 amino acids. Only CDR3 DNA remains: 45 bases, in frame from the first base. The germline V end is reduced by 2 bases and the J end by 2 bases; junction bases left unmatched: 4. Each collaborating institution followed its own protocols to collect whole blood in K2EDTA tubes. For TCRbeta analysis, collaborators shipped samples in one of three forms: frozen whole blood, isolated PBMCs, or DNA extracted from either of those sample types. Rearrangement joined TRBV6-1 to TRBJ2-3, with 7 bases aligning to TRBD2. The TCR comes from an elderly woman with acute or convalescent COVID-19. Specimen: peripheral blood. The DNA is as follows: TGTGCCAGCAGTGAAAGCGGGACTTTCACAGATACGCAGTATTTT. Its amino acids are CASSESGTFTDTQYF.